The 26 T cell receptor beta chains listed next were all sequenced from one sample in a study of regulatory T cells in long-lasting Graves disease. CDR3-region Arm-PCR and iRepertoire HTBI primers produced the TCR beta libraries. Via MiXCR, TCRdb re-called the multiplex PCR reads, giving one row per CDR3 protein. Counted here are a few hundred thousand distinct CDR3 sequences, roughly a quarter occurring once; the ten biggest clones make up about a quarter. Stated time point: persistent/refractory GD, antithyroid drugs over 5 years with positive TRAb. Preparation of the TCR library used RNA extracted from PBMCs. The sample consisted of peripheral blood mononuclear cells (PBMCs), taken when the disease was refractory, from a patient treated with antithyroid drugs. The receptors stem from a female donor with Graves disease.

Concerning this clonotype itself: This may stem from a read error, because a much larger clone lies one nucleotide away. The rearrangement uses TRBV24-1 and TRBJ2-1; possible D gene TRBD1, 6 bases. V was pared by 2 bases and J by 1 base, with 11 bases between. Per germline, CDR1 KGHDR and CDR2 SFDVKD. This CDR3 is 16 amino acids long. In nucleotides, the CDR3 is TGTGCCACCAGTGATTCGGTAGGGGGATCCTACAATGAGCAGTTCTTC. It specifies CATSDSVGGSYNEQFF.

The CDR3 coding sequence is TGTGCCAGCGCCCGGAGGCAGGGGTTAGGAAATGAGCAGTTCTTC. As protein: CASARRQGLGNEQFF. V and J are TRBV7-3 and TRBJ2-1; possibly TRBD1 for D (6 bases). Between the trimmed V and J ends, which lost 8 bases and 7 bases, there was a span of 21 bases. The CDR3 consists of 15 residues. Germline V gives CDR1 SGHTA, CDR2 FQGTGA.

In its sample, this clonotype was seen a few times. This rearrangement joins TRBV7-2 to TRBJ1-5; D is ambiguous. V dropped 5 bases and J dropped 6 bases, with 11 bases sitting between them. Germline values: CDR1 SGHTA, CDR2 FQGNSA. This CDR3 has 13 amino acids. CDR3 region: CASSQRVSQPQHF. The DNA for the CDR3 is TGTGCCAGCAGCCAGAGAGTGTCTCAGCCCCAGCATTTT. Variable domain in full (rest from reference TRBV7-2 and TRBJ1-5): GAGVSQSPSNKVTEKGKDVELRCDPISGHTALYWYRQSLGQGLEFLIYFQGNSAPDKSGLPSDRFSAERTGGSVSTLTIQRTQQEDSAVYLCASSQRVSQPQHFGDGTRLSIL.

This clonotype was detected a few times. The rearrangement joins TRBV5-1 to TRBJ2-7, with no clear D. CDR3 length: 16 amino acids. Trimming stripped 0 bases from V and 0 bases from J, with 13 bases between. Germline V lookup: CDR1 SGHRS, CDR2 YFSETQ. CDR3 sequence: CASSLAVSGLSYEQYF. CDR3 DNA: TGCGCCAGCAGCTTGGCCGTATCAGGTCTCTCCTACGAGCAGTACTTC.

At least ten counts were recorded for this clonotype. This chain uses TRBV6-1 with TRBJ1-1, with 7 bases aligning to TRBD1. Trimming took 6 bases from V and 2 from J; bases not matched to a gene: 3. The CDR3 runs 13 residues. Germline V gene sequence: CDR1 MNHNS, CDR2 SASEGT. The CDR3 coding sequence is TGTGCCAGCAGGGACAGGCATAACACTGAAGCTTTCTTT. Translation: CASRDRHNTEAFF.

This clonotype came up a few times. This chain links TRBV6-2 or TRBV6-3 with TRBJ1-1; D may be TRBD1 (6 bases). From germline, CDR1 is MNHEY and CDR2 SVGEGT. This CDR3 region has 13 residues. Trimming cost V 6 bases and J 4 bases, with 12 bases left between them. For the CDR3, the DNA is TGTGCCAGCAGCCCTACGGACAGCACTGAAGCTTTCTTT. Translated, it gives CASSPTDSTEAFF.

The chain carries TRBV7-9 and TRBJ2-6; unclear D gene. V was cut by 1 base and J by 2 bases, with 6 bases left in between. Germline V gene lookup returns CDR1 SEHNR and CDR2 FQNEAQ (reference sequence). The CDR3 has 15 residues. As DNA, the CDR3 is TGTGCCAGCAGCTTAGGTATAGCTGGGGCCAACGTCCTGACTTTC. Amino acids: CASSLGIAGANVLTF.

The table lists this clonotype with many counts. In DNA form, the CDR3 reads TGTGCCAGCAGCTTAGGGACTGGGGCCAACGTCCTGACTTTC. It yields the protein CASSLGTGANVLTF. The gene calls are TRBV7-8 and TRBJ2-6; D is unclear. V lost 1 base and J lost 2, with 3 bases in between. The CDR3 sequence is 14 residues long. Germline V gene sequence: CDR1 SGHVS, CDR2 FQNEAQ.

This clonotype showed up many times. The chain joins TRBV2 to TRBJ2-3, with a tentative D call TRBD2 (5 bases). Trimming removed 7 bases from V and 0 bases from J, with 14 bases in between. Germline V gene data show CDR1 as SNHLY and CDR2 as FYNNEI. This CDR3 has 15 residues. The CDR3 nucleotides read TGTGCCAGCAACGTACTAGGCCCTAGCACAGATACGCAGTATTTT. This codes for CASNVLGPSTDTQYF.

This clonotype has ten or more counts. DNA of the CDR3: TGTGCCACCAGCAGAGAAGGGCAGGGGGCAGGCGAGCAGTACTTC. It is translated as CATSREGQGAGEQYF. The rearrangement joins TRBV15 to TRBJ2-7; 8 bases fit TRBD1. V was pared by 0 bases and J by 6 bases, with 7 bases of the junction left unmatched. The CDR3 has 15 residues. CDR1 and CDR2 from the germline V gene are LNHNV and YYDKDF (reference sequence).

V is TRBV7-6 and J is TRBJ2-1, with D tentatively TRBD2 (5 bases). CDR1 SGHVS and CDR2 FNYEAQ come from the germline V gene. With 0 bases removed from V and 4 bases from J, the gap between germline ends came to 16 bases. The length of the CDR3 is 17 residues. The CDR3 sequence is CASSLAGGFSPYNEQFF. CDR3 nucleotides: TGTGCCAGCAGCTTAGCAGGAGGCTTTAGCCCTTACAATGAGCAGTTCTTC.

This clonotype came up many times. The V call is TRBV2, the J call TRBJ2-1, with D perhaps given as TRBD1 or TRBD2 (5 bases each). From germline, CDR1 is SNHLY and CDR2 FYNNEI. The V end lost 6 bases, the J end lost 5 bases, and 14 bases lay between the germline ends. The CDR3 is made up of 14 amino acids. The CDR3 here is CASRRDGVNNEQFF. The CDR3 bases are TGTGCCAGCAGAAGGGACGGAGTGAACAATGAGCAGTTCTTC.

This clonotype occurred many times. The CDR3 DNA reads as TGTGCCAGCAGTCCGGGACAGACGAGCGCCGGGGAGCTGTTTTTT. As protein: CASSPGQTSAGELFF. The J gene is TRBJ2-2, the V gene TRBV28, with 7 bases that match TRBD1. The germline V gene has CDR1 MDHEN and CDR2 SYDVKM. The CDR3 extends over 15 amino acids. Germline trimming cut 5 bases from V and 6 bases from J; bases unmatched to any gene: 9.

V is TRBV7-2 and J is TRBJ2-7; the match to TRBD1 covers 7 bases. Germline CDR1 is SGHTA and CDR2 is FQGNSA. CDR3 length: 14 residues. Losses at the gene ends were 5 bases for V and 4 bases for J; bases not matched to a gene: 8. CDR3 DNA sequence: TGTGCCAGCAGCCTTAGGGGGCTTCAATACGAGCAGTACTTC. Its translation: CASSLRGLQYEQYF. Full variable domain (rest looked up from reference TRBV7-2 and TRBJ2-7): GAGVSQSPSNKVTEKGKDVELRCDPISGHTALYWYRQSLGQGLEFLIYFQGNSAPDKSGLPSDRFSAERTGGSVSTLTIQRTQQEDSAVYLCASSLRGLQYEQYFGPGTRLTVT.

With respect to this clonotype: No DNA is shown, since the ends of the CDR3 on it are uncertain; the CDR3 is the one TCRdb lists. This rearrangement joins TRBV29-1 to TRBJ2-2; the D call TRBD2 from the table was never checked on the DNA. The CDR3 is 15 amino acids long, termini counted. CDR1 SQVTM and CDR2 ANQGSEA come from the germline V gene. CDR3 residues: CSVAGGIRPTGELLF.

This clonotype was observed many times. The chain is built from TRBV28 and TRBJ1-2; D is possibly TRBD1 (6 bases). This CDR3 has 13 amino acids. The germline gives CDR1 MDHEN, CDR2 SYDVKM. Between the trimmed V and J ends, which lost 5 bases and 7 bases, there was a span of 14 bases. The CDR3 DNA is TGTGCCAGCAGTCGGACAGCTTACTTTGGCTACACCTTC. Protein sequence: CASSRTAYFGYTF.

This clonotype turned up a few times. V usage is TRBV11-2 and J usage is TRBJ2-5, with unresolved D. Germline assignment: CDR1 SGHAT and CDR2 FQNNGV. This CDR3 has 13 residues. The V end was cut by 3 bases, the J end by 3 bases, with 8 bases between. The CDR3 DNA follows: TGTGCCAGCAGCTTTATTCCGGAAGAGACCCAGTACTTC. Translation: CASSFIPEETQYF.

This clonotype occurred a few times. This chain connects TRBV20-1 to TRBJ2-7, with 12 bases lining up with TRBD2. Germline lookup yields CDR1 DFQATT and CDR2 SNEGSKA (reference sequence). CDR3 length: 14 amino acids. The J segment lost 4 bases and the V segment lost 2 bases, leaving 3 bases of the junction unmatched. The CDR3 region is CSARTGLAGYEQYF. CDR3 nucleotides: TGCAGTGCTAGAACGGGACTAGCGGGTTACGAGCAGTACTTC.

The genes are TRBV10-3 and TRBJ2-5; D is unresolved. This CDR3 has 13 residues. Between the trimmed V and J ends, which lost 8 bases and 2 bases, there was a span of 12 bases. The germline V gene has CDR1 ENHRY and CDR2 SYGVKD. The CDR3 DNA reads TGTGCCATCTCCTTAGCCGGTCAAGAGACCCAGTACTTC. Encoded protein: CAISLAGQETQYF.

This clonotype was observed at least ten times. The V call is TRBV6-1, the J call TRBJ1-1, with D unresolved. This CDR3 comprises 14 residues. With 1 base removed from V and 4 bases from J, the gap between germline ends came to 10 bases. Germline V gene data show CDR1 as MNHNS and CDR2 as SASEGT. In DNA, the CDR3 is TGTGCCAGCAGTGAAGACGAAGAACTCACTGAAGCTTTCTTT. Translated, it gives CASSEDEELTEAFF.

This chain uses TRBV29-1 with TRBJ2-1; 11 positions agree with TRBD2. Germline trimming cut 7 bases from V and 4 bases from J; bases unmatched to any gene: 6. The germline V gene encodes CDR1 SQVTM and CDR2 ANQGSEA. The CDR3 runs 14 residues. CDR3 amino acids: CSAPSGRFYNEQFF. The DNA for the CDR3 is TGCAGCGCACCTAGCGGGAGGTTTTACAATGAGCAGTTCTTC.

V gene TRBV7-2 combines with J gene TRBJ2-6; D gene ambiguous. This CDR3 contains 15 residues. Trimming shortened V by 6 bases and J by 4 bases, and 13 bases separated the two germline ends. The germline V gene encodes CDR1 SGHTA and CDR2 FQGNSA. The CDR3 DNA is TGTGCCAGCAGGAACAAGGGCCACGGGGCCAACGTCCTGACTTTC. Translation gives CASRNKGHGANVLTF.

This clonotype was counted at least ten times. This rearrangement joins TRBV2 to TRBJ2-7; maybe TRBD1 (6 bases). CDR3 length: 16 amino acids. Trimming shortened V by 7 bases and J by 2 bases, and 21 bases separated the two germline ends. CDR1 is SNHLY, CDR2 FYNNEI, per germline. CDR3 sequence reads: CASIYTGLIGPYEQYF. DNA for the CDR3: TGTGCCAGCATTTATACAGGGCTAATCGGGCCCTACGAGCAGTACTTC.

This clonotype was counted ten times or more. J is TRBJ2-2 and V is TRBV12-3 or TRBV12-4, with D perhaps matching TRBD1 or TRBD2 (6 bases each). With 6 bases removed from V and 1 base from J, the gap between germline ends came to 12 bases. This CDR3 has 15 residues. The CDR3 protein is CASRLGGRNTGELFF. As DNA, the CDR3 is TGTGCCAGCAGATTGGGGGGCAGGAACACCGGGGAGCTGTTTTTT.

The V and J genes are TRBV15 and TRBJ2-4; 10 bases align to TRBD1. The CDR3 contains 17 residues. Germline V gene lookup returns CDR1 LNHNV and CDR2 YYDKDF (reference sequence). V shed 0 bases and J 2 bases; nucleotides not matched to a gene: 4. The chain's CDR3 is CATSRESGQGSKNIQYF. The CDR3 nucleotides read TGTGCCACCAGCAGAGAGTCGGGACAGGGGTCCAAAAACATTCAGTACTTC.

The rearrangement links TRBV2 to TRBJ2-3; TRBD2 matches 9 bases. The CDR3 has 18 residues. Germline V gene data show CDR1 as SNHLY and CDR2 as FYNNEI. Trimming at V came to 0 bases and at J to 5 bases, leaving 12 bases not matched to a gene. CDR3 coding DNA: TGTGCCAGCAGTGAAGCCATAGCGGGAGAGACCCATGAAGATACGCAGTATTTT. Protein: CASSEAIAGETHEDTQYF.